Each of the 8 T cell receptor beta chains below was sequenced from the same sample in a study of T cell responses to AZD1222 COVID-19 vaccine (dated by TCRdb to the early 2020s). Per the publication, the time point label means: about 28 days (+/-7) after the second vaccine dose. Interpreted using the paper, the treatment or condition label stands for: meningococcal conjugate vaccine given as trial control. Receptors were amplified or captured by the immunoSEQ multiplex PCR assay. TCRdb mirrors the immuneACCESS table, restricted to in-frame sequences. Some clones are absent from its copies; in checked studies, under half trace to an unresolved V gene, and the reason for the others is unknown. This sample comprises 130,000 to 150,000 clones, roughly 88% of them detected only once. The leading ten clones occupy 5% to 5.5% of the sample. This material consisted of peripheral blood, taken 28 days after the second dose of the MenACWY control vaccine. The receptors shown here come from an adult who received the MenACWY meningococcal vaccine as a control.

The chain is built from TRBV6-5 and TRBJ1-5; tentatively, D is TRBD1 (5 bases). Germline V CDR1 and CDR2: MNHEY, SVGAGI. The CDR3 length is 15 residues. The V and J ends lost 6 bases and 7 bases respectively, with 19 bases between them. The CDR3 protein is CASSAGTALYQPQHF. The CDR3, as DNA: TGTGCCAGCAGCGCAGGGACCGCCTTATACCAGCCCCAGCATTTT.

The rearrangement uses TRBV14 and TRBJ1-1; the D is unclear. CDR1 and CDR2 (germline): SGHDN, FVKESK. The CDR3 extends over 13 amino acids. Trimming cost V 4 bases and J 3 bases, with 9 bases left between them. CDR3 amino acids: CASSPSKYTEAFF. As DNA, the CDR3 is TGTGCCAGCAGCCCATCAAAGTACACTGAAGCTTTCTTT.

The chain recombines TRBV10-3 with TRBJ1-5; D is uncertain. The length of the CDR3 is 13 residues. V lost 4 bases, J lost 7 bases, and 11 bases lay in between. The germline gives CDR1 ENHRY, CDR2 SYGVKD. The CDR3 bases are TGTGCCATCAGTGTAGAAATGGGGCAGCCCCAGCATTTT. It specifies CAISVEMGQPQHF.

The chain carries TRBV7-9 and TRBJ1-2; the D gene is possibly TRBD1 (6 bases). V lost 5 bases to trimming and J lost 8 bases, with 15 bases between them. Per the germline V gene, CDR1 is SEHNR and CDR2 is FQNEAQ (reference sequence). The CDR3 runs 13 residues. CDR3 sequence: CASSERGQQGYTF. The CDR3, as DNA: TGTGCCAGCAGCGAGCGGGGGCAGCAAGGCTACACCTTC.

CDR3 nucleotide sequence: TGTGCCAGCAGCTTAGCCACCGGGCTCCTAGGAGATGAGCAGTTCTTC. Protein sequence: CASSLATGLLGDEQFF. The gene calls are TRBV11-3 and TRBJ2-1; D is ambiguous. Per germline, CDR1 SGHNT and CDR2 YENEEA. There are 16 residues in the CDR3. Trimming left V 1 base short and J 8 bases short, with 18 bases between. The whole variable domain, filled in from reference TRBV11-3 and TRBJ2-1, reads EAGVVQSPRYKIIEKKQPVAFWCNPISGHNTLYWYLQNLGQGPELLIRYENEEAVDDSQLPKDRFSAERLKGVDSTLKIQPAELGDSAVYLCASSLATGLLGDEQFFGPGTRLTVL.

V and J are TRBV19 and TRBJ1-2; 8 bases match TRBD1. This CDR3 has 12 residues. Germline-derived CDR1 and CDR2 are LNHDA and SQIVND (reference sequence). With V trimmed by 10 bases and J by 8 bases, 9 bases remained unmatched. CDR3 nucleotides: TGTGCCACCAAGACAGGGGTGTCAGGCTACACCTTC. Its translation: CATKTGVSGYTF.

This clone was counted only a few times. For the CDR3, the DNA is TGTGCCAGCCGTACGGGGGGACAGTATAATTCACCCCTCCACTTT. Amino acids: CASRTGGQYNSPLHF. This sequence joins TRBV27 and TRBJ1-6; 7 bases map to TRBD1. Per germline, CDR1 MNHEY and CDR2 SMNVEV (reference sequence). The junction had 8 bases not matched to a gene; V was cut back by 8 bases and J by 4 bases. The CDR3 has 15 residues.

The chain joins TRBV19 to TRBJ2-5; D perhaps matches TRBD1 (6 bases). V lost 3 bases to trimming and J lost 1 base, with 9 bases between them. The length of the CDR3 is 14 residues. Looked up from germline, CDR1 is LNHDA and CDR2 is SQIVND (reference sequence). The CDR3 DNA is TGTGCCAGTAGTATCGGACAGAGCCAAGAGACCCAGTACTTC. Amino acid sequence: CASSIGQSQETQYF.